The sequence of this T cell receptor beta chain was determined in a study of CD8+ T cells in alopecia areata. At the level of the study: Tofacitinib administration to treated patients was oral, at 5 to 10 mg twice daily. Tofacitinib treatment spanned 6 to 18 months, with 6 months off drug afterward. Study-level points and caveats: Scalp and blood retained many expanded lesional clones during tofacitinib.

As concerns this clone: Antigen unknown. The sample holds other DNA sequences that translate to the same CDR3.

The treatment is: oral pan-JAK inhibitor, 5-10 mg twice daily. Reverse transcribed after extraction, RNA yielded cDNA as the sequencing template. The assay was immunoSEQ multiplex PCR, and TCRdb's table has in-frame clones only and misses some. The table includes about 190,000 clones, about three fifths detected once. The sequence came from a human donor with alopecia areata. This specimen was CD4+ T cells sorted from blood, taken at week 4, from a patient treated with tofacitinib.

Written as DNA, the CDR3 is TGTGCCTGGAGTGGCAACTATGGCTACACCTTC. Its translation: CAWSGNYGYTF. The chain employs TRBV30 and TRBJ1-2; D not certain. The CDR3 loop spans 11 amino acids. Germline-derived CDR1 and CDR2 are GTSNPN and SVGIG (reference sequence). V shed 1 base and J shed 2 bases, with 2 bases lying between them.